These 18 T cell receptor beta chains share one sample of origin, sequenced in a study of OX40 agonist ivuxolimab in advanced cancers. TCRdb's table, derived via immunoSEQ multiplex PCR, lists solely in-frame clones and lacks some. The data show approximately 100,000 clones, approximately 80% seen once. The starting material was CD4+ or CD8+ T cells sorted from blood, obtained in a trial of the OX40 agonist ivuxolimab. These receptor sequences come from an adult with an advanced solid tumor such as melanoma, head and neck, liver or kidney cancer.

The rearrangement joins TRBV7-3 to TRBJ1-2, with TRBD1 as a possible D gene (5 bases). V dropped 5 bases and J dropped 4 bases, with 11 bases sitting between them. Germline-derived CDR1 and CDR2 are SGHTA and FQGTGA. The CDR3 loop spans 13 amino acids. The CDR3 loop is CASSPGIGYGYTF. CDR3 sequence (DNA): TGTGCCAGCAGCCCAGGGATCGGCTATGGCTACACCTTC.

The chain uses TRBV7-2 and TRBJ1-1, with TRBD1 matching 8 bases. V shed 5 bases and J 3 bases; nucleotides not matched to a gene: 14. This CDR3 spans 17 amino acids. Germline loops: CDR1 SGHTA, CDR2 FQGNSA. The CDR3 DNA reads as TGTGCCAGCAGCAACGGACAGGGAGTGGTTGGAGACACTGAAGCTTTCTTT. Residues: CASSNGQGVVGDTEAFF.

The gene calls are TRBV30 and TRBJ1-6; TRBD1 matches at 8 bases. Trimming cost V 7 bases and J 7 bases; bases outside gene matches: 6. CDR3 length: 13 amino acids. Germline values: CDR1 GTSNPN, CDR2 SVGIG (reference sequence). CDR3 in amino acids: CASSTGENSPLHF. The CDR3 coding sequence is TGTGCCTCCTCGACAGGGGAGAATTCACCCCTCCACTTT. Supplemented by reference TRBV30 and TRBJ1-6, the full variable domain reads SQTIHQWPATLVQPVGSPLSLECTVEGTSNPNLYWYRQAAGRGLQLLFYSVGIGQISSEVPQNLSASRPQDRQFILSSKKLLLSDSGFYLCASSTGENSPLHFGNGTRLTVT.

CDR3: CASSRTSGTYNEQFF. CDR3 DNA: TGCGCCAGCAGCAGGACTAGCGGAACTTACAATGAGCAGTTCTTC. V gene TRBV5-1 combines with J gene TRBJ2-1, with 10 positions matching TRBD2. The CDR3 totals 15 residues. From germline, CDR1 is SGHRS and CDR2 YFSETQ. The V segment lost 4 bases and the J segment 4 bases; nucleotides outside the gene matches: 5. Looking up the rest from reference TRBV5-1 and TRBJ2-1 gives the full variable domain: KAGVTQTPRYLIKTRGQQVTLSCSPISGHRSVSWYQQTPGQGLQFLFEYFSETQRNKGNFPGRFSGRQFSNSRSEMNVSTLELGDSALYLCASSRTSGTYNEQFFGPGTRLTVL.

The chain uses TRBV6-1 and TRBJ2-1; D remains ambiguous. The CDR3 has 11 residues. Germline lookup yields CDR1 MNHNS and CDR2 SASEGT. The V and J ends lost 6 bases and 8 bases respectively, with 8 bases between them. CDR3 residues: CASRVAHEQFF. CDR3 DNA: TGTGCCAGCAGAGTAGCCCATGAGCAGTTCTTC.

The chain uses TRBV5-6 and TRBJ1-2; D unresolved. Deletions cut 6 bases from V and 2 bases from J, with 17 bases between. The CDR3 loop spans 15 amino acids. Germline V gene sequence: CDR1 SGHDT, CDR2 YYEEEE. Here the CDR3 DNA reads TGTGCCAGCACACCAACCCGGGCGGAAAACTATGGCTACACCTTC. This gives the protein CASTPTRAENYGYTF.

The CDR3 DNA follows: TGTGCTAGTGGTCCGGGGACAGGGGATGGCTACACCTTC. This codes for CASGPGTGDGYTF. The gene calls are TRBV12-5 and TRBJ1-2; 10 bases match TRBD1. Germline assignment: CDR1 LGHNT and CDR2 FRNRAP. J lost 6 bases, V lost 5 bases, and 3 bases had no gene match. CDR3 size: 13 residues.

This clone was observed once. The chain uses TRBV30 and TRBJ2-7; no definite D call. The germline gives CDR1 GTSNPN, CDR2 SVGIG (reference sequence). The CDR3 is 13 amino acids. V shed 1 base and J shed 0 bases, with 7 bases lying between them. The CDR3 sequence: CAWSAQPSYEQYF. In DNA, the CDR3 is TGTGCCTGGAGTGCGCAGCCCTCCTACGAGCAGTACTTC. Looking up the rest from reference TRBV30 and TRBJ2-7 gives the full variable domain: SQTIHQWPATLVQPVGSPLSLECTVEGTSNPNLYWYRQAAGRGLQLLFYSVGIGQISSEVPQNLSASRPQDRQFILSSKKLLLSDSGFYLCAWSAQPSYEQYFGPGTRLTVT.

V is TRBV7-2 and J is TRBJ2-1; D remains unclear. This CDR3 is 11 amino acids long. The germline V and J ends were trimmed by 5 bases and 4 bases, with 3 bases remaining between them. CDR1 is SGHTA and CDR2 is FQGNSA in the germline V gene. CDR3 sequence: CASSHYNEQFF. The CDR3 DNA reads as TGTGCCAGCAGCCATTACAATGAGCAGTTCTTC.

This clone was seen once. The rearrangement links TRBV27 to TRBJ1-2, with 7 bases identical to TRBD1. The CDR3 totals 21 residues. Losses at the gene ends were 2 bases for V and 2 bases for J; bases not matched to a gene: 23. The germline CDR1 and CDR2 sequences are MNHEY and SMNVEV (reference sequence). CDR3 DNA sequence: TGTGCCAGCAGTTTAGGTGGAAAGAAAGGTGGAGGGGGCAATCGGAACTATGGCTACACCTTC. Translation: CASSLGGKKGGGGNRNYGYTF.

V and J are TRBV10-3 and TRBJ1-1; D is unresolved. From germline, CDR1 is ENHRY and CDR2 SYGVKD. The V gene lost 0 bases and the J gene lost 4 bases, with 12 bases spanning the gap. This CDR3 contains 15 residues. CDR3: CAISESLGRSTEAFF. CDR3 DNA: TGTGCCATCAGTGAGTCCTTAGGCAGATCCACTGAAGCTTTCTTT.

The chain is built from TRBV4-3 and TRBJ1-4, with 10 bases fitting TRBD1. The CDR3 runs 15 residues. CDR1 and CDR2 from the germline V gene are LGHNA and YSLEER. V gave up 1 base and J gave up 8 bases; unmatched junction bases: 4. CDR3: CASSQGDRGWEKLFF. In nucleotides, the CDR3 is TGCGCCAGCAGCCAAGGGGACAGGGGATGGGAAAAACTGTTTTTT.

V usage is TRBV7-9 and J usage is TRBJ2-7, with 9 bases matching TRBD2. The germline CDR1 and CDR2 sequences are SEHNR and FQNEAQ (reference sequence). With 1 base clipped from V and 7 bases from J, the junction kept 2 bases outside the gene matches. The CDR3 runs 13 residues. CDR3 nucleotides: TGTGCCAGCAGCTTAGGACTAGCGGTTGAGCAGTACTTC. Translated, it gives CASSLGLAVEQYF. Variable domain in full (rest from reference TRBV7-9 and TRBJ2-7): DTGVSQNPRHKITKRGQNVTFRCDPISEHNRLYWYRQTLGQGPEFLTYFQNEAQLEKSRLLSDRFSAERPKGSFSTLEIQRTEQGDSAMYLCASSLGLAVEQYFGPGTRLTVT.

The chain combines TRBV9 with TRBJ2-7; 11 bases map to TRBD2. J was trimmed by 2 bases and V by 1 base; bases with no gene match: 2. The CDR3 runs 15 residues. Looked up from germline, CDR1 is SGDLS and CDR2 is YYNGEE. The DNA of the CDR3 is TGTGCCAGCAGCGTACTAGCGGGAGGTACCTACGAGCAGTACTTC. It encodes CASSVLAGGTYEQYF.

The rearrangement uses TRBV9 and TRBJ2-1; D may be TRBD1 (6 bases). From germline, CDR1 is SGDLS and CDR2 YYNGEE. V dropped 0 bases and J dropped 7 bases, with 14 bases sitting between them. The CDR3 runs 15 residues. Here the CDR3 reads CASSVGGREKNEQFF. The CDR3 nucleotides are TGTGCCAGCAGCGTAGGGGGGCGCGAGAAGAATGAGCAGTTCTTC.

This clone was seen a handful of times. The chain is built from TRBV5-4 and TRBJ1-2; D ambiguous. Trimming took off 1 base at V and 0 bases at J, with 7 bases between the two ends. This CDR3 is built from 14 residues. Germline V lookup: CDR1 SGHNT, CDR2 YYREEE (reference sequence). CDR3 amino acids: CASSLSGTNYGYTF. The CDR3 nucleotides are TGTGCCAGCAGCTTGAGCGGGACTAACTATGGCTACACCTTC.

In this sample, this clone turned up once. V usage is TRBV7-2 and J usage is TRBJ1-2; D remains ambiguous. Germline values: CDR1 SGHTA, CDR2 FQGNSA. This CDR3 spans 18 amino acids. V was pared by 0 bases and J by 3 bases, with 20 bases between. The CDR3 protein is CASSLARNLVTRDYGYTF. The CDR3 DNA is TGTGCCAGCAGCTTAGCCAGGAATCTAGTGACTAGGGACTATGGCTACACCTTC.

This chain connects TRBV6-1 to TRBJ2-7; D may match TRBD1 or TRBD2 (5 bases each). Per germline, CDR1 MNHNS and CDR2 SASEGT. Trimming removed 2 bases from V and 3 bases from J, with 14 bases in between. The CDR3 is made up of 15 amino acids. The CDR3 region is CASSELPTGLYEQYF. The CDR3 coding sequence is TGTGCCAGCAGTGAACTGCCTACAGGACTCTACGAGCAGTACTTC.